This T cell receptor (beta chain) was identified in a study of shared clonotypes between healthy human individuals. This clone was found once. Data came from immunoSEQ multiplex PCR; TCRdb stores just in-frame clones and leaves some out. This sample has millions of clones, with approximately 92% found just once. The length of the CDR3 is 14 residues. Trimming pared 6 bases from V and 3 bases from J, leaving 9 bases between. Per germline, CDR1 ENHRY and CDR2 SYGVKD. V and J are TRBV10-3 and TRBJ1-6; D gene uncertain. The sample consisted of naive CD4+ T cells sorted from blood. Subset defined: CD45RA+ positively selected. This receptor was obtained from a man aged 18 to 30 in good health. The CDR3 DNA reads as TGTGCCATCAGCCCTGACGGCTATAATTCACCCCTCCACTTT. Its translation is CAISPDGYNSPLHF.